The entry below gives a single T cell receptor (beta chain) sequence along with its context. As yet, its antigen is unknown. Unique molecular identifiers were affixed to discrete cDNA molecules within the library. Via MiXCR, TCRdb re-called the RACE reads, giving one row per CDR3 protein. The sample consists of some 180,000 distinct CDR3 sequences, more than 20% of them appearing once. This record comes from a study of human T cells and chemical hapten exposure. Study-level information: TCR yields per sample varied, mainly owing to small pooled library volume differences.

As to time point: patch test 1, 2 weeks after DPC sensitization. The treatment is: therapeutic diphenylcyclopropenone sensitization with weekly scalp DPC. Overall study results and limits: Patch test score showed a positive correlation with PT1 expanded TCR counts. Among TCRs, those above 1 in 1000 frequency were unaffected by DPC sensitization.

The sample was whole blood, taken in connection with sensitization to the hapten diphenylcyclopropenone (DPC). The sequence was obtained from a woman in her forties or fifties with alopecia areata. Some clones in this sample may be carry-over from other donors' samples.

The CDR3 DNA follows: TGCGCCAGCAGTGAGGGGGAGACCCAGTACTTC. It is translated as CASSEGETQYF. V and J are TRBV10-2 and TRBJ2-5; no clear D. V lost 2 bases, J lost 5 bases, and 3 bases lay in between. The germline V gene has CDR1 WSHSY and CDR2 SAAADI. The CDR3 spans 11 residues.